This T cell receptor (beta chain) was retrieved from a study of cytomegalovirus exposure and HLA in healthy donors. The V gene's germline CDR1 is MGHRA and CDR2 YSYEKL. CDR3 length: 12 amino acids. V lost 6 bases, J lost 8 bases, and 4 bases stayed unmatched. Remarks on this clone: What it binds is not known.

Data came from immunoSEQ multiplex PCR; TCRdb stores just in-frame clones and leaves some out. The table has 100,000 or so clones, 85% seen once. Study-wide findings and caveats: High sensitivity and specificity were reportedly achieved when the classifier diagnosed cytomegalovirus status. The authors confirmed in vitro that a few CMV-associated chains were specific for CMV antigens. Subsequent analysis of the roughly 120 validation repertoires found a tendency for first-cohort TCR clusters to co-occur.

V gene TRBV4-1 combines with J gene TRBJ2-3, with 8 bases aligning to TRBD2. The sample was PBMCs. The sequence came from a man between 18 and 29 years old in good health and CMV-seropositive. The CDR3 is CASSPGGGTQYF. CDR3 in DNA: TGCGCCAGCAGTCCCGGGGGGGGTACGCAGTATTTT.